The 14 T cell receptor beta chains below were found in one sample sequenced in a study of technical replicates of blood from several donors. The data were produced by immunoSEQ multiplex PCR, yet TCRdb's version contains in-frame clones alone and is incomplete. Altogether 80,000 to 100,000 clones are present, approximately 96% being singletons, with the ten largest covering about 0.38%. The sequencing input was T cells isolated from PBMCs. The receptors here all came from a human donor in good health.

The V call is TRBV28, the J call TRBJ1-2, with D possibly being TRBD1 (5 bases). CDR1 is MDHEN and CDR2 is SYDVKM in the germline V gene. The ends were cut back, 6 bases at V and 5 bases at J, with 22 bases in the middle. This CDR3 region has 16 residues. The CDR3 is CASSVRSQGSNYGYTF. CDR3 in DNA: TGTGCCAGCAGCGTTAGGTCCCAGGGAAGTAATTATGGCTACACCTTC.

This chain connects TRBV4-1 to TRBJ2-5; D might be TRBD1 (6 bases). The V end was cut by 0 bases, the J end by 0 bases, with 11 bases between. Germline V gives CDR1 MGHRA, CDR2 YSYEKL. The CDR3 has 16 residues. CDR3 loop: CASSQDKAGDQETQYF. The DNA of the CDR3 is TGCGCCAGCAGCCAAGATAAGGCAGGGGACCAAGAGACCCAGTACTTC.

The genes are TRBV28 and TRBJ2-7, with 8 bases lining up with TRBD1. This CDR3 contains 14 residues. CDR1 and CDR2 from the germline V gene are MDHEN and SYDVKM. Trimming removed 5 bases from V and 2 bases from J; junction bases left unmatched: 5. This CDR3 is CASSPPDRAYEQYF. The CDR3 nucleotides read TGTGCCAGCAGTCCCCCGGACAGGGCCTACGAGCAGTACTTC.

The chain couples TRBV5-1 to TRBJ2-5; D possibly corresponds to TRBD2 (6 bases). The CDR3 totals 14 residues. Trimming removed 5 bases from V and 4 bases from J, with 15 bases in between. Germline V lookup: CDR1 SGHRS, CDR2 YFSETQ. The CDR3 spells CASSPGTAGETQYF. In DNA, the CDR3 is TGCGCCAGCAGTCCAGGGACTGCCGGAGAGACCCAGTACTTC.

The rearrangement joins TRBV13 to TRBJ2-4, with D tentatively TRBD2 (5 bases). The CDR3 contains 13 residues. V was trimmed by 5 bases and J by 6 bases, leaving 11 bases between them. Germline lookup yields CDR1 PRHDT and CDR2 FYEKMQ (reference sequence). Here the CDR3 reads CASSLDYGNIQYF. The CDR3 region has the DNA TGTGCCAGCAGCCTAGACTACGGAAACATTCAGTACTTC.

V is TRBV2 and J is TRBJ2-7, with TRBD2 identical over 16 bases. Germline V lookup: CDR1 SNHLY, CDR2 FYNNEI. The junction had 7 bases not matched to a gene; V was cut back by 6 bases and J by 5 bases. The CDR3 has 16 residues. The CDR3 protein is CASRGLAGGPRHEQYF. As DNA, the CDR3 is TGTGCCAGCAGGGGACTAGCGGGAGGGCCCCGACACGAGCAGTACTTC.

CDR3 bases: TGTGCCAGCAGTTTAGGGCCCAACAGGTATAGCAATCAGCCCCAGCATTTT. This sequence encodes CASSLGPNRYSNQPQHF. The chain carries TRBV27 and TRBJ1-5; a weak D match, TRBD1 (5 bases). The CDR3 spans 17 residues. CDR1 MNHEY and CDR2 SMNVEV come from the germline V gene (reference sequence). Trimming removed 2 bases from V and 0 bases from J, with 14 bases in between.

This chain connects TRBV5-6 to TRBJ2-7; 10 nucleotides match TRBD2. Looked up from germline, CDR1 is SGHDT and CDR2 is YYEEEE. The V segment lost 5 bases and the J segment 2 bases; nucleotides outside the gene matches: 7. This CDR3 is 15 amino acids long. The CDR3 region has the DNA TGTGCCAGCAGTTACGGACTAGCGGCTACCTACGAGCAGTACTTC. It encodes CASSYGLAATYEQYF.

This chain uses TRBV25-1 with TRBJ2-5; D perhaps matches TRBD1 (5 bases). In germline, CDR1 is MGHDK, CDR2 SYGVNS. The V end lost 3 bases, the J end lost 2 bases, and 13 bases lay between the germline ends. The CDR3 consists of 15 residues. The CDR3 protein is CASSDPGKTQETQYF. In DNA form, the CDR3 reads TGTGCCAGCAGTGATCCAGGGAAAACTCAAGAGACCCAGTACTTC.

The chain employs TRBV6-6 and TRBJ1-2, with D unresolved. The CDR3 runs to 12 residues. Germline lookup yields CDR1 MNHNY and CDR2 SVGAGI (reference sequence). Trimming removed 6 bases from V and 0 bases from J, with 5 bases in between. CDR3 amino acids: CASRTPNYGYTF. In DNA, the CDR3 is TGTGCCAGCAGAACACCTAACTATGGCTACACCTTC.

In this sample, this clone turned up once. The V and J genes are TRBV19 and TRBJ2-1, with 15 bases matching TRBD2. CDR3 size: 19 residues. Per germline, CDR1 LNHDA and CDR2 SQIVND (reference sequence). V lost 7 bases to trimming and J lost 0 bases; unmatched junction nucleotides: 10. The CDR3 DNA sequence: TGTGCCAGTACCCTGGGACTAGCGGGAGGCACTAGCTCCTACAATGAGCAGTTCTTC. It encodes CASTLGLAGGTSSYNEQFF.

V gene TRBV6-1 combines with J gene TRBJ1-3; D uncertain. Germline loops: CDR1 MNHNS, CDR2 SASEGT. The CDR3 length is 14 residues. Trimming pared 2 bases from V and 0 bases from J, leaving 5 bases between. CDR3 region: CASSEPGSGNTIYF. The CDR3 coding sequence is TGTGCCAGCAGTGAACCAGGCTCTGGAAACACCATATATTTT.

The chain uses TRBV2 and TRBJ1-4, with TRBD1 identical over 8 bases. Trimming removed 7 bases from V and 10 bases from J; junction bases left unmatched: 14. In germline, CDR1 is SNHLY, CDR2 FYNNEI. The CDR3 extends over 15 amino acids. The CDR3 DNA reads TGTGCCAGCACTCAACCAGGGACAGGCGTTGGAAAACTGTTTTTT. Translation: CASTQPGTGVGKLFF.

The CDR3 region has the DNA TGTGCCAGCGTAGCGGACCCCACAGATACGCAGTATTTT. It yields the protein CASVADPTDTQYF. The chain couples TRBV28 to TRBJ2-3; possible D gene TRBD2, 6 bases. V was pared by 8 bases and J by 2 bases, with 11 bases between. Germline loops: CDR1 MDHEN, CDR2 SYDVKM. This CDR3 is built from 13 residues.